Described below is a single TCR beta chain sequence and its context. What it recognizes is unknown. This specimen comes from a study of OX40 agonist ivuxolimab in advanced cancers. The wider study: Given to patients was ivuxolimab, an agonistic anti-OX40 (CD134) antibody. Antecedent anti-PD-1, anti-PD-L1 or anti-CTLA-4 therapy was permissible, with under 50% having received some. Study-wide points: The CD4+ and CD8+ T cells in the blood had expanded clonally by week 6 at 0.1 to 3.0 mg/kg.

V dropped 4 bases and J dropped 4 bases, with 5 bases sitting between them. The CDR3 is 12 residues long. CDR1 WSHSY and CDR2 SAAADI come from the germline V gene. TCRdb keeps only in-frame clones here, not all; method: immunoSEQ multiplex PCR. The sample has around 67,000 clones, about 80% seen once; the top ten hold 0.65% to 0.85%. The sequencing used CD4+ or CD8+ T cells sorted from blood, collected in a trial of the OX40 agonist ivuxolimab. This rearrangement joins TRBV10-2 to TRBJ1-5; weak D call: TRBD1 (5 bases). This TCR came from an adult with an advanced solid tumor such as melanoma, head and neck, liver or kidney cancer. CDR3 loop: CASSGGNQPQHF. CDR3 DNA: TGCGCCAGCAGTGGGGGGAATCAGCCCCAGCATTTT.